This TCR beta chain was observed in a study of blood T cell repertoires in COVID-19 (TCRdb year 2020). Concerning the study at large: The collaborator samples originated in the United States, Italy and Spain and spanned the acute and convalescent phases of COVID-19. Where available, HLA class I and class II types were taken from metadata supplied by the sample provider and were not determined by assay-based typing. The sample metadata nearly always contained a de-identified subject ID, COVID-19 status, age in years and sex. The dataset comprised deeply sampled blood TCRbeta repertoires from subjects exposed to, actively infected with, or recovered from COVID-19. The prospective study material was composed of cDNA or gDNA derived from T cells, B-cell-depleted T cells, or PBMCs. The repertoires were released in a freely available public database intended as a resource for research on the immune response to SARS-CoV-2. Samples came from the ongoing ImmuneRACE study (first 160 participants) plus 1,254 subjects from 6 global collaborators. Broader findings and caveats from the paper: The quantity of clinical and demographic metadata differed by source and by participant and was supplied without curation.

As concerns this clone: Its target antigen remains unknown. Per-base quality was not reported, and no clone a single base away is much larger than it.

TCRbeta CDR3 regions were amplified from genomic DNA using the immunoSEQ Assay, a bias-controlled multiplex PCR. The source study handled its data this way. The number of nucleated cells in each sample was estimated from the amplification of reference gene primers within the assay. To quantify the absolute abundance of each unique TCRbeta CDR3 rearrangement, sequence reads were collapsed and filtered. For each sample, productive Simpson clonality was calculated by taking the square root of Simpson's diversity index across productive rearrangements. TCRdb limited this immuneACCESS table to in-frame rearrangements with V and J called. A share of clones is missing; checked studies link under half to unresolved V genes, and the rest is unexplained. The V and J calls and the clone size are those of that table, but D and trimming were determined from the DNA. Counted in this sample were some 270,000 clones; around nine tenths of them appeared once. Approximately 10% of the sample is in the top ten clones.

Trimmed from V: 2 bases; trimmed from J: 1 base; junction bases lacking a gene match: 7. The CDR3 goes from the cysteine to the phenylalanine over 18 residues. Just CDR3 DNA is preserved here, 54 bases in frame from base 1. Based on the germline V gene (reference sequence), the CDR1 and CDR2 sequences are WNHNN and SYGVQD. Collaborating institutions collected whole blood in K2EDTA tubes following their own protocols. For TCRbeta analysis, collaborators shipped samples as frozen whole blood, isolated PBMCs, or DNA extracted from either of those sample types. This receptor was obtained from a man aged 35 to 55 with active or convalescent COVID-19. Material for sequencing was peripheral blood. The chain uses TRBV10-1 and TRBJ2-1, and 11 junctional nucleotides match TRBD2. The CDR3 amino acid sequence is: CASSETSGSGRSYNEQFF. The bases are TGCGCCAGCAGTGAGACTAGCGGGAGTGGTCGGTCCTACAATGAGCAGTTCTTC.